One sample yielded the 9 T cell receptor beta chains listed below, sequenced in a study of blood T cell repertoires in COVID-19. Profiling relied on immunoSEQ multiplex PCR, and the TCRdb table lists in-frame clones only, not all of them. The sample shows about 200,000 clones, about nine tenths of them seen only once. The sample consisted of peripheral blood. These receptors all come from a middle-aged woman with acute or convalescent COVID-19.

The rearrangement joins TRBV30 to TRBJ2-5, with D unresolved. Trimming left V 2 bases short and J 4 bases short, with 2 bases between. The CDR3 sequence is 10 residues long. Germline V gene lookup returns CDR1 GTSNPN and CDR2 SVGIG (reference sequence). The CDR3: CAWSRETQYF. CDR3 DNA sequence: TGTGCCTGGAGTCGAGAGACCCAGTACTTC. Using reference TRBV30 and TRBJ2-5 for the parts outside the CDR3, the full variable domain is SQTIHQWPATLVQPVGSPLSLECTVEGTSNPNLYWYRQAAGRGLQLLFYSVGIGQISSEVPQNLSASRPQDRQFILSSKKLLLSDSGFYLCAWSRETQYFGPGTRLLVL.

The rearrangement uses TRBV27 and TRBJ1-2, with 7 bases fitting TRBD1. Germline lookup yields CDR1 MNHEY and CDR2 SMNVEV (reference sequence). CDR3 length: 13 residues. V was pared by 1 base and J by 6 bases, with 2 bases of the junction left unmatched. CDR3 bases: TGTGCCAGCAGTTTATACAGGGGCGATGGCTACACCTTC. This encodes CASSLYRGDGYTF.

The rearrangement links TRBV9 to TRBJ2-3; TRBD1 matches 7 bases. The CDR3 contains 17 residues. Unmatched junction bases numbered 8, after V lost 0 bases and J lost 1 base. Germline V gene data show CDR1 as SGDLS and CDR2 as YYNGEE. The DNA for the CDR3 is TGTGCCAGCAGCGTAGGACCGACAGGGAAAGGCACAGATACGCAGTATTTT. This sequence encodes CASSVGPTGKGTDTQYF.

The V gene is TRBV27, the J gene TRBJ2-1; 9 positions match TRBD1. This CDR3 region has 14 residues. The germline CDR1 and CDR2 sequences are MNHEY and SMNVEV (reference sequence). V was pared by 3 bases and J by 7 bases, with 4 bases of the junction left unmatched. Written as DNA, the CDR3 is TGTGCCAGCAGTTTCTCAGGACAGGGGAATGAGCAGTTCTTC. Translating it yields CASSFSGQGNEQFF.

V is TRBV11-2 and J is TRBJ1-2; 7 bases are shared with TRBD1. Unmatched junction bases numbered 16, after V lost 4 bases and J lost 5 bases. CDR1 SGHAT and CDR2 FQNNGV come from the germline V gene. The CDR3 length is 17 residues. This CDR3 is CASSSDPFPTGPYGYTF. In DNA form, the CDR3 reads TGTGCCAGCAGCTCCGACCCTTTCCCGACAGGGCCTTATGGCTACACCTTC.

This clone has a single count. V usage is TRBV5-5 and J usage is TRBJ2-3, with a weak D call TRBD1 (5 bases). CDR3 length: 15 amino acids. V was cut by 4 bases and J by 7 bases, with 19 bases left in between. Germline CDR1 and CDR2: SGHKS and YYEKEE (reference sequence). The CDR3 reads CASSPLPGWEYTQYF. The CDR3 nucleotides read TGTGCCAGCAGCCCCCTTCCAGGGTGGGAATATACGCAGTATTTT.

The chain links TRBV21-1 to TRBJ2-5; the table's TRBD2 call for D was not verified on the DNA. TRBV21-1 is marked as a pseudogene. CDR3 length equals 16 residues. The CDR3 sequence is CASGPRERGPQETQYF. The CDR3 bases are TGTGCCAGCGGCCCAAGGGAGCGGGGGCCACAAGAGACCCAGTACTTC.

V usage is TRBV5-1 and J usage is TRBJ2-2, with D unresolved. Germline CDR1 is SGHRS and CDR2 is YFSETQ. CDR3 length equals 15 residues. Trimming removed 0 bases from V and 0 bases from J, with 6 bases in between. The CDR3: CASSLVYPNTGELFF. CDR3 nucleotide sequence: TGCGCCAGCAGCTTGGTCTACCCGAACACCGGGGAGCTGTTTTTT.

The V and J genes are TRBV4-1 and TRBJ1-1; D remains unclear. Trimming removed 4 bases from V and 3 bases from J, with 9 bases in between. There are 13 residues in the CDR3. Looked up from germline, CDR1 is MGHRA and CDR2 is YSYEKL. The CDR3 DNA is TGCGCCAGCAGCCCCCGGTTGTACACTGAAGCTTTCTTT. This encodes CASSPRLYTEAFF.